Below, 28 T cell receptor beta chains from the same sample are listed, as sequenced in a study of human T cells and chemical hapten exposure (dated by TCRdb to the early 2020s). The method behind the library was RACE. The listed sequencing device is NextSeq 500. The public sequencing data were trimmed at Q25 with fastp and processed into clonotypes with MiXCR by TCRdb, which kept only in-frame beta chains. Rows with one shared CDR3 protein collapse into an entry with the most common genes and DNA. The sample table lists over 55,000 distinct CDR3 sequences, approximately 10% of them with a count of one. The ten largest clones represent approximately 9.9% of the sample. The time point label, read with the paper, signifies: pre-sensitization, week 0. What the treatment or condition label conveys for this sample: therapeutic diphenylcyclopropenone sensitization with weekly scalp DPC. Material: whole blood, obtained in connection with sensitization to the hapten diphenylcyclopropenone (DPC). Receptors were obtained from a middle-aged man with alopecia areata. Some clones in this sample may be carry-over from other donors' samples.

The table lists this clonotype with a count of one. The CDR3 sequence: CSASSGKGSYEQYF. CDR3 bases: TGCAGTGCGAGTAGCGGGAAGGGCTCCTACGAGCAGTACTTC. The rearrangement uses TRBV20-1 and TRBJ2-7; 8 nucleotides align to TRBD2. J was trimmed by 0 bases and V by 6 bases; bases with no gene match: 7. This CDR3 spans 14 amino acids. Germline V gives CDR1 DFQATT, CDR2 SNEGSKA (reference sequence).

This clonotype showed up just a few times. The chain employs TRBV28 and TRBJ1-5, with 7 nucleotides matching TRBD1. Germline lookup yields CDR1 MDHEN and CDR2 SYDVKM. The ends lost 8 bases at V and 2 bases at J; junction bases unmatched: 9. The CDR3 is 15 residues long. The CDR3 bases are TGTGCCAGCCACAAGGGGAGGGGGCGCAATCAGCCCCAGCATTTT. It translates to CASHKGRGRNQPQHF.

This clonotype was detected many times. The chain links TRBV20-1 to TRBJ2-1; TRBD2 matches 7 bases. The germline V gene has CDR1 DFQATT and CDR2 SNEGSKA (reference sequence). The length of the CDR3 is 12 residues. V shed 5 bases, J shed 7 bases, and the junction held 5 bases outside the gene matches. CDR3 amino acids: CSAPRTRNEQFF. In DNA form, the CDR3 reads TGCAGTGCTCCTCGGACTAGGAATGAGCAGTTCTTC.

A few counts support this clonotype. This chain joins TRBV28 and TRBJ1-5; 7 bases fit TRBD1. This CDR3 comprises 18 residues. The germline gives CDR1 MDHEN, CDR2 SYDVKM. V was clipped by 5 bases and J by 0 bases; unmatched bases: 13. The CDR3 DNA reads TGTGCCAGCAGTAACCACTCTATCGGGACAGCTAGCAATCAGCCCCAGCATTTT. It translates to CASSNHSIGTASNQPQHF.

This clonotype was seen at least ten times. The rearrangement uses TRBV5-4 and TRBJ2-2; D ambiguous. Trimming cost V 0 bases and J 7 bases, with 10 bases left between them. The germline gives CDR1 SGHNT, CDR2 YYREEE (reference sequence). This CDR3 has 14 amino acids. DNA for the CDR3: TGTGCCAGCAGCTTGGCGCGGTTCGGCGGGGAGCTGTTTTTT. It encodes CASSLARFGGELFF.

This clonotype turned up a few times. The germline gene is not matched at one end of the junction; a read error may be the cause. The gene calls are TRBV28 and TRBJ1-1; no firm D call. The CDR3 spans 14 residues. Germline CDR1 reads MDHEN; CDR2 reads SYDVKM. As DNA, the CDR3 is TGTGCCAGCAGTCTATGGACGAGGAACACTGAAGCTTTCTTT. Translating it yields CASSLWTRNTEAFF.

This clonotype turned up a few times. The chain combines TRBV19 with TRBJ2-2; D may match TRBD1 or TRBD2 (6 bases each). CDR3 length: 14 amino acids. Per germline, CDR1 LNHDA and CDR2 SQIVND (reference sequence). With 7 bases removed from V and 5 bases from J, the gap between germline ends came to 14 bases. CDR3 bases: TGTGCCAGTAATCAGAGGGGGGAGACCGGGGAGCTGTTTTTT. Translated, it gives CASNQRGETGELFF.

Here the CDR3 DNA reads TGTGCCAGCAGTTCCAGGGACACGAACACCGGGGAGCTGTTTTTT. Its protein is CASSSRDTNTGELFF. V is TRBV28 and J is TRBJ2-2, with D possibly being TRBD1 (6 bases). Germline lookup yields CDR1 MDHEN and CDR2 SYDVKM. This CDR3 has 15 residues. V lost 4 bases and J 0 bases, leaving 9 bases between the germline ends.

There are many counts of this clonotype. CDR3: CASSLTDTGELFF. CDR3 sequence (DNA): TGTGCCAGCAGCCTGACAGACACCGGGGAGCTGTTTTTT. The chain has TRBV7-9 and TRBJ2-2, with D tentatively TRBD1 (5 bases). This CDR3 is 13 amino acids long. Germline V gene data show CDR1 as SEHNR and CDR2 as FQNEAQ (reference sequence). V gave up 5 bases and J gave up 3 bases, with 7 bases separating them.

In its sample, this clonotype was seen a few times. The CDR3 is CASRVSSGQETQYF. In DNA form, the CDR3 reads TGTGCCAGCAGAGTCTCAAGCGGCCAAGAGACCCAGTACTTC. V and J are TRBV2 and TRBJ2-5; D is perhaps TRBD2 (5 bases). V was pared by 6 bases and J by 1 base, with 12 bases between. The CDR3 has 14 residues. CDR1 is SNHLY, CDR2 FYNNEI, per germline.

The CDR3 DNA sequence: TGCAGTGCTAGTATCCCTAGCGGGTCGTACTCTGGGGCCAACGTCCTGACTTTC. It is translated as CSASIPSGSYSGANVLTF. The chain links TRBV20-1 to TRBJ2-6, with TRBD2 identical over 8 bases. The CDR3 extends over 18 amino acids. With 3 bases clipped from V and 0 bases from J, the junction kept 10 bases outside the gene matches. Germline V gene lookup returns CDR1 DFQATT and CDR2 SNEGSKA (reference sequence).

This clonotype has only a few counts. J is TRBJ2-7 and V is TRBV19, with 10 positions matching TRBD1. The ends lost 10 bases at V and 6 bases at J; junction bases unmatched: 9. CDR1 LNHDA and CDR2 SQIVND come from the germline V gene (reference sequence). This CDR3 contains 13 residues. Written as DNA, the CDR3 is TGTGCCACTACGGGACAGGGGTACGGCGAGCAGTACTTC. Translated: CATTGQGYGEQYF.

With regard to this clonotype: Given a much more abundant clone one base away, this may be a read error. The chain links TRBV12-3 or TRBV12-4 to TRBJ1-6; weak D call: TRBD1 (5 bases). The CDR3 has 13 residues. In DNA, the CDR3 is TGTGCCAGCAGTTTCGGAGGGGTTTCACCCCACCACTTT. Its protein product is CASSFGGVSPHHF.

This clonotype is large (0.1 to 1%). The rearrangement joins TRBV7-2 to TRBJ1-6, with D hard to call. The germline V gene has CDR1 SGHTA and CDR2 FQGNSA. CDR3 length equals 17 residues. The V end was cut by 1 base, the J end by 5 bases, with 15 bases between. The CDR3 is CASSLDNNPRHNSPLHF. CDR3 coding DNA: TGTGCCAGCAGCTTAGACAACAACCCAAGGCATAATTCACCCCTCCACTTT.

This clonotype has at least ten counts. This chain connects TRBV4-2 to TRBJ2-2, with 9 positions matching TRBD2. The CDR3 length is 18 residues. J was trimmed by 1 base and V by 1 base; bases with no gene match: 7. Germline V gene lookup returns CDR1 LGHNA and CDR2 YNFKEQ. The CDR3 reads CASSQVGVSGRNTGELFF. CDR3 nucleotides: TGTGCCAGCAGCCAAGTTGGGGTTAGCGGGAGGAACACCGGGGAGCTGTTTTTT.

V is TRBV29-1 and J is TRBJ2-1; D is undetermined. Between the trimmed V and J ends, which lost 8 bases and 3 bases, there was a span of 11 bases. This CDR3 contains 12 residues. CDR1 and CDR2 from the germline V gene are SQVTM and ANQGSEA. CDR3 in DNA: TGCAGCCACGCGGAGCGCTACAATGAGCAGTTCTTC. This encodes CSHAERYNEQFF.

The V and J genes are TRBV9 and TRBJ2-3; unclear D gene. The germline V and J ends were trimmed by 0 bases and 0 bases, with 11 bases remaining between them. This CDR3 comprises 16 residues. Germline loops: CDR1 SGDLS, CDR2 YYNGEE. This CDR3 reads CASSVAGQSSTDTQYF. CDR3 DNA: TGTGCCAGCAGCGTAGCTGGGCAGTCTAGCACAGATACGCAGTATTTT.

This clonotype appeared many times. The chain links TRBV3-1 to TRBJ2-1, with TRBD2 matching over 8 bases. The CDR3 contains 15 residues. The ends lost 0 bases at V and 8 bases at J; junction bases unmatched: 6. Looked up from germline, CDR1 is LGHDT and CDR2 is YNNKEL (reference sequence). The CDR3 is CASSQDWREADEQFF. CDR3 DNA sequence: TGTGCCAGCAGCCAAGATTGGCGGGAGGCGGATGAGCAGTTCTTC.

This clonotype showed up many times. In DNA, the CDR3 is TGTGCCAGCGCTAGGGGCCGCATGCAAGAGACCCAGTACTTC. Its translation is CASARGRMQETQYF. The chain has TRBV12-3 or TRBV12-4 and TRBJ2-5; possible D gene TRBD1, 5 bases. This CDR3 is 14 amino acids long. Trimming pared 8 bases from V and 2 bases from J, leaving 15 bases between.

This clonotype appeared many times. CDR3 coding DNA: TGCGCCAGCAGCCAACGGACTAGCGGGGCAGATACGCAGTATTTT. Translated, it gives CASSQRTSGADTQYF. The V and J genes are TRBV4-1 and TRBJ2-3; 12 bases line up with TRBD2. Germline V gene lookup returns CDR1 MGHRA and CDR2 YSYEKL. Losses at the gene ends were 2 bases for V and 4 bases for J; bases not matched to a gene: 1. The CDR3 is 15 amino acids.

Only a few counts were recorded for this clonotype. V gene TRBV28 combines with J gene TRBJ2-3; D gene unclear. Trimming shortened V by 6 bases and J by 0 bases, and 7 bases separated the two germline ends. CDR1 is MDHEN and CDR2 is SYDVKM in the germline V gene. The CDR3 loop spans 13 amino acids. CDR3 sequence: CASRLPSTDTQYF. CDR3 bases: TGTGCCAGCAGACTACCTAGCACAGATACGCAGTATTTT. Looking up the rest from reference TRBV28 and TRBJ2-3 gives the full variable domain: DVKVTQSSRYLVKRTGEKVFLECVQDMDHENMFWYRQDPGLGLRLIYFSYDVKMKEKGDIPEGYSVSREKKERFSLILESASTNQTSMYLCASRLPSTDTQYFGPGTRLTVL.

This clonotype was seen a handful of times. CDR3 in amino acids: CASSSAGGGEQYF. For the CDR3, the DNA is TGCGCCAGCAGCTCGGCAGGGGGGGGCGAGCAGTACTTC. V is TRBV5-1 and J is TRBJ2-7; D is tentatively TRBD1 or TRBD2 (7 bases each). V gave up 3 bases and J gave up 6 bases, with 13 bases separating them. There are 13 residues in the CDR3. Germline V lookup: CDR1 SGHRS, CDR2 YFSETQ.

This chain connects TRBV6-6 to TRBJ2-2; tentative D call: TRBD1 (5 bases). The V gene's germline CDR1 is MNHNY and CDR2 SVGAGI (reference sequence). Trimming cost V 0 bases and J 2 bases, with 7 bases left between them. The CDR3 sequence is 15 residues long. For the CDR3, the DNA is TGTGCCAGCAGTTACTCGACAGTAAACACCGGGGAGCTGTTTTTT. It specifies CASSYSTVNTGELFF.

A word on this clonotype: With a much larger clone just one base away, this may be a read error. This rearrangement joins TRBV28 to TRBJ2-5, with a possible D match to TRBD1 (6 bases). The V gene lost 3 bases and the J gene lost 2 bases, with 16 bases spanning the gap. Germline V gives CDR1 MDHEN, CDR2 SYDVKM. This CDR3 region has 16 residues. Here the CDR3 DNA reads TGTGCCAGCAGTTTCCAGTCTCCGGGACATCAAGAGACCCAGTACTTC. This gives the protein CASSFQSPGHQETQYF.

This clonotype was observed at least ten times. The chain joins TRBV20-1 to TRBJ2-7, with D possibly matching TRBD1 (6 bases). CDR1 and CDR2 (germline): DFQATT, SNEGSKA (reference sequence). The CDR3 extends over 12 amino acids. The V and J ends lost 4 bases and 4 bases respectively, with 11 bases between them. CDR3 protein: CSATGTSYEQYF. The CDR3 nucleotides are TGCAGTGCTACCGGGACAAGTTACGAGCAGTACTTC.

This clonotype was recorded many times. The chain is built from TRBV7-9 and TRBJ1-1; 7 nucleotides align to TRBD1. Trimming took 5 bases from V and 6 from J; bases not matched to a gene: 9. The CDR3 runs 14 residues. Germline CDR1 and CDR2: SEHNR and FQNEAQ (reference sequence). The DNA of the CDR3 is TGTGCCAGCAGCCATAAGGATAGGGGGCCTGAAGCTTTCTTT. Translation: CASSHKDRGPEAFF.

The V and J genes are TRBV12-3 or TRBV12-4 and TRBJ2-1, with D perhaps being TRBD1 or TRBD2 (7 bases each). V lost 6 bases and J 6 bases, leaving 30 bases between the germline ends. This CDR3 is built from 19 residues. The DNA of the CDR3 is TGTGCCAGCAGCCCGCGACAGGGAATCGGGGGGACATCGGGCAATGAGCAGTTCTTC. Translated, it gives CASSPRQGIGGTSGNEQFF.

This clonotype was observed many times. The chain combines TRBV5-6 with TRBJ2-7, with D perhaps matching TRBD2 (5 bases). This CDR3 spans 17 amino acids. CDR1 and CDR2 from the germline V gene are SGHDT and YYEEEE. Trimming cost V 0 bases and J 0 bases, with 16 bases left between them. This CDR3 reads CASSLEAASWSSYEQYF. CDR3 DNA sequence: TGTGCCAGCAGCTTGGAGGCCGCTAGCTGGAGCTCCTACGAGCAGTACTTC.